This T cell receptor (beta chain) was identified in a study of long-term antiretroviral therapy in people with HIV. Notes on the study in general: ART preceded a rise in diversity that nonetheless stayed lower than in transplant donor controls. Repertoire composition at all time points was dominated by clones that had expanded before ART.

From germline, CDR1 is SEHNR and CDR2 FQNEAQ (reference sequence). This CDR3 has 14 amino acids. Trimming removed 4 bases from V and 7 bases from J, with 16 bases in between. On this clone: The antigen remains unidentified.

Run at survey level, the immunoSEQ assay was version v3.0. Assay used: immunoSEQ multiplex PCR; TCRdb lists only in-frame clones, some missing. This sample carries 30,000 to 50,000 clones, less than 90% of them seen once, and the ten largest clones take about 4%. The sample here was unsorted PBMCs, taken 1.2 years after starting antiretroviral therapy. The TCR comes from a woman between 45 and 65 years old with HIV. This chain uses TRBV7-9 with TRBJ1-1; D is uncertain. CDR3 region: CASSYGRQTYEAFF. CDR3 in DNA: TGTGCCAGCAGCTACGGACGGCAAACCTATGAAGCTTTCTTT.